Listed below are T cell receptor beta chains from one sample, sequenced in a study of PD-1 blockade in classical Hodgkin lymphoma. Assay: immunoSEQ multiplex PCR; the TCRdb copy retains only in-frame clones and omits some. The sample shows tens of thousands of clones, roughly nine tenths of them seen only once. The source was peripheral blood mononuclear cells (PBMCs), collected at baseline. These receptors originate from a human donor with classical Hodgkin lymphoma. CDR3s include the opening cysteine and the closing phenylalanine or tryptophan. D genes are given only for firm matches.

>TRBD1|TRBV6-5|TRBJ1-2
CASSPSGTGVYGYTF
>-|TRBV5-6|TRBJ1-1
CASSLWGGDTEAFF
>-|TRBV5-8|TRBJ2-7
CASPPPTPYEQYF
>-|TRBV6-5|TRBJ1-1
CATRQNTEAFF
>-|TRBV18|TRBJ1-1
CASSPPRSNWNTEAFF
>TRBD2|TRBV9|TRBJ2-3
CASSVAASGRHSPEGQYF
>TRBD2|TRBV7-9|TRBJ2-5
CASSQILAETQYF
>TRBD1|TRBV5-1|TRBJ1-1
CASSLGQGGTDTEAFF
>-|TRBV6-6|TRBJ2-1
CASRKIDYNEQFF
>TRBD1|TRBV4-2|TRBJ1-1
CASSQKGGGIIEAFF
>-|TRBV7-9|TRBJ2-1
CASSATRDGYNEQFF
>TRBD1|TRBV5-1|TRBJ1-1
CASSSTQGSSTEAFF
>-|TRBV5-6|TRBJ1-5
CASSLSSSWSNQPQHF
>-|TRBV2|TRBJ2-7
CASSASSRSEQYF
>-|TRBV2|TRBJ1-2
CASSLIPANYGYTF
>TRBD1|TRBV4-2|TRBJ2-5
CASSARDRDETQYF
>-|TRBV7-9|TRBJ1-4
CASSLTTNEKLFF
>-|TRBV30|TRBJ2-2
CAWKPNTGELFF
>TRBD2|TRBV5-1|TRBJ2-7
CASSLTSGDSYEQYF
>TRBD2|TRBV12-5|TRBJ2-1
CASGLVLLGLAGGRSYNEQFF
>-|TRBV11-2|TRBJ1-3
CASSLLGPGNTIYF
>-|TRBV7-2|TRBJ2-7
CASSLQEKFYEQYF
>TRBD1|TRBV4-3|TRBJ1-2
CASSQEIQGTYTF
>-|TRBV6-1|TRBJ2-7
CASSPIGRYEQYF
>TRBD2|TRBV4-2|TRBJ2-7
CASSQDVSREIYEQYF
>TRBD2|TRBV28|TRBJ2-7
CASSFSRTSQTYEQYF
>TRBD2|TRBV2|TRBJ2-1
CASRISGSQANEQFF
>-|TRBV5-1|TRBJ1-1
CASSPTGRANTEAFF
>-|TRBV7-8|TRBJ2-7
CASTRPSSYEQYF
>-|TRBV5-5|TRBJ1-1
CASSLEQGGTEAFF
>-|TRBV6-6|TRBJ2-7
CASSYSIAGKSYEQYF
>TRBD2|TRBV19|TRBJ2-1
CASSPFASGRANDYNEQFF
>TRBD1|TRBV27|TRBJ2-1
CASSFHGTEPHNEQFF
>TRBD1|TRBV7-9|TRBJ2-7
CASSLDRGEQYF
>-|TRBV5-4|TRBJ2-2
CASSSLTGELFF
>TRBD1|TRBV12-5|TRBJ2-7
CASGPTPTGGSYEQYF
>TRBD1|TRBV7-9|TRBJ1-2
CASSLANDRGHGYTF
>TRBD1|TRBV10-2|TRBJ1-2
CASSPSNPGQGMNGYTF
>-|TRBV19|TRBJ1-4
CASSIAGMANEKLFF
>-|TRBV6-1|TRBJ2-3
CASSEARLREDTQYF
>TRBD1|TRBV5-1|TRBJ1-3
CASSLGQGGGNTIYF